These 30 T cell receptor beta chains were sequenced from one sample in a study of blood T cell repertoires in COVID-19 (TCRdb year 2020). The library was made by the immunoSEQ multiplex PCR assay. What TCRdb holds here is the immuneACCESS table cut down to in-frame rearrangements. Part of the clones is not present; checked against another copy, under half of the missing clones reflect an unresolved V gene, and the others are unexplained. For this sample there are around 310,000 clones; around 89% appear just once. The ten largest make up 0.95% to 1.3% of the sample. Input material: peripheral blood. The receptors were gathered from a woman between 40 and 55 years old with COVID-19, enrolled during active disease.

About this clone itself: Germline and junction disagree at one end, which may indicate a read error. The chain joins TRBV28 to TRBJ2-3; TRBD2 aligns across 10 bases. Germline-derived CDR1 and CDR2 are MDHEN and SYDVKM. The CDR3 covers 16 residues. CDR3: CAISLGTSVPGTGQYF. CDR3 nucleotide sequence: TGTGCCATCAGTTTGGGGACTAGCGTTCCTGGGACAGGGCAGTATTTT.

The J gene is TRBJ1-3, the V gene TRBV29-1; D remains unclear. Trimming stripped 5 bases from V and 0 bases from J, with 5 bases between. CDR1 is SQVTM, CDR2 ANQGSEA, per germline. The length of the CDR3 is 12 residues. The CDR3 reads CSVSGSGNTIYF. CDR3 nucleotide sequence: TGCAGCGTTAGCGGCTCTGGAAACACCATATATTTT.

The chain has TRBV6-5 and TRBJ2-1; 10 bases map to TRBD1. This CDR3 has 15 residues. CDR1 is MNHEY and CDR2 is SVGAGI in the germline V gene. J was trimmed by 7 bases and V by 3 bases; bases with no gene match: 6. CDR3 amino acids: CASSYTGTGENEQFF. CDR3 nucleotides: TGTGCCAGCAGTTATACCGGGACAGGGGAGAATGAGCAGTTCTTC.

J is TRBJ2-7 and V is TRBV5-1; 8 nucleotides match TRBD2. The CDR3 is 15 amino acids. V dropped 4 bases and J dropped 4; count of bases not matched to a gene: 10. Germline V gene lookup returns CDR1 SGHRS and CDR2 YFSETQ. The CDR3 region has the DNA TGCGCCAGCAGCAATGGCATCCGGGAGGGGTACGAGCAGTACTTC. Translated: CASSNGIREGYEQYF.

The chain has TRBV27 and TRBJ2-3; TRBD2 agrees at 13 bases. This CDR3 is 18 amino acids long. The trim removed 5 bases at V and 4 bases at J, leaving 12 bases unmatched. Per the germline V gene, CDR1 is MNHEY and CDR2 is SMNVEV (reference sequence). In nucleotides, the CDR3 is TGTGCCAGCAGTGGCCGGACTAGCGGGAGAGCCTGGGCAGATACGCAGTATTTT. Translated: CASSGRTSGRAWADTQYF.

The chain couples TRBV2 to TRBJ1-2; TRBD1 agrees at 9 bases. From germline, CDR1 is SNHLY and CDR2 FYNNEI. CDR3 length: 17 amino acids. V lost 4 bases to trimming and J lost 6 bases; unmatched junction nucleotides: 15. As DNA, the CDR3 is TGTGCCAGCAGTGTGGACAGGGGCCGTTGGGTTGAGGATGGCTACACCTTC. Its translation is CASSVDRGRWVEDGYTF.

The chain recombines TRBV7-8 with TRBJ1-5; D not certain. V was shortened by 7 bases and J by 0 bases, with 10 bases between the two germline ends. The germline CDR1 and CDR2 sequences are SGHVS and FQNEAQ. The CDR3 has 14 residues. CDR3 in DNA: TGTGCCAGCACTCTCGTAAATAGCAATCAGCCCCAGCATTTT. It yields the protein CASTLVNSNQPQHF.

The chain employs TRBV10-3 and TRBJ2-7, with no clear D. Germline CDR1 reads ENHRY; CDR2 reads SYGVKD. The CDR3 sequence is 20 residues long. V gave up 3 bases and J gave up 0 bases, with 27 bases separating them. The CDR3 reads CAISDLSYGEPSQISYEQYF. In nucleotides, the CDR3 is TGTGCCATCAGTGATCTCAGTTACGGCGAGCCCTCACAGATCTCCTACGAGCAGTACTTC.

This clone was counted between two and nine times. One junction end disagrees with the germline gene, perhaps due to a read error. This sequence joins TRBV7-9 and TRBJ2-7, with D perhaps matching TRBD1 (5 bases). This CDR3 spans 12 amino acids. CDR1 and CDR2 (germline): SEHNR, FQNEAQ (reference sequence). CDR3 residues: CASSPHWGGESF. The CDR3 region has the DNA TGTGCCAGCAGCCCACACTGGGGCGGAGAGAGCTTC.

V gene TRBV30 combines with J gene TRBJ1-2; possibly TRBD1 for D (6 bases). The CDR3 sequence is 14 residues long. Germline CDR1 and CDR2: GTSNPN and SVGIG (reference sequence). Trimming took off 0 bases at V and 3 bases at J, with 11 bases between the two ends. CDR3 coding DNA: TGTGCCTGGAGTGTACAACAGGGCCACTATGGCTACACCTTC. Its translation is CAWSVQQGHYGYTF.

V is TRBV5-4 and J is TRBJ1-4; tentatively, D is TRBD1 (5 bases). The V and J ends lost 4 bases and 6 bases respectively, with 10 bases between them. The germline V gene has CDR1 SGHNT and CDR2 YYREEE (reference sequence). This CDR3 is built from 13 residues. In DNA, the CDR3 is TGTGCCAGCAGCATCGTGACAGATGAAAAACTGTTTTTT. The encoded protein is CASSIVTDEKLFF.

Points on this clone: Other DNA sequences within the sample encode an identical CDR3. The V call is TRBV4-3, the J call TRBJ2-7; D call uncertain. The CDR3 length is 14 residues. Per germline, CDR1 LGHNA and CDR2 YSLEER. V lost 0 bases and J lost 9, with 15 bases in between. CDR3 in DNA: TGCGCCAGCAGCCAAGACCTCATCGAGGCCGCGCAGTACTTC. Translated: CASSQDLIEAAQYF.

The chain links TRBV19 to TRBJ2-1; 7 positions agree with TRBD1. The V and J ends lost 5 bases and 4 bases, in that order; junction bases with no gene match: 5. This CDR3 is 14 amino acids long. The germline gives CDR1 LNHDA, CDR2 SQIVND (reference sequence). The CDR3, as DNA: TGTGCCAGTAGTTTCGAGACAGGGTACAATGAGCAGTTCTTC. Encoded protein: CASSFETGYNEQFF.

V usage is TRBV27 and J usage is TRBJ2-7, with 10 positions matching TRBD2. The CDR3 covers 14 residues. J was trimmed by 4 bases and V by 3 bases; bases with no gene match: 3. Germline V gene lookup returns CDR1 MNHEY and CDR2 SMNVEV (reference sequence). The CDR3: CASSLLAGAYEQYF. The CDR3 nucleotides are TGTGCCAGCAGTTTGCTAGCGGGAGCATACGAGCAGTACTTC.

This sequence joins TRBV24-1 and TRBJ1-5, with TRBD1 matching over 8 bases. Per the germline V gene, CDR1 is KGHDR and CDR2 is SFDVKD. The CDR3 has 16 amino acids. Trimming removed 5 bases from V and 4 bases from J; junction bases left unmatched: 9. CDR3 coding DNA: TGTGCCACCAGTGCCGGAACAGGGGGTGGAAATCAGCCCCAGCATTTT. It specifies CATSAGTGGGNQPQHF.

This clone was seen a single time. V and J are TRBV6-5 and TRBJ1-2, with 7 bases fitting TRBD1. Germline CDR1 reads MNHEY; CDR2 reads SVGAGI. The junction had 7 bases not matched to a gene; V was cut back by 6 bases and J by 3 bases. The CDR3 sequence is 14 residues long. Here the CDR3 reads CASSPQGTDYGYTF. As DNA, the CDR3 is TGTGCCAGCAGCCCACAGGGGACGGACTATGGCTACACCTTC.

The chain links TRBV12-3 or TRBV12-4 to TRBJ2-7; the match to TRBD2 covers 7 bases. The CDR3 sequence is 13 residues long. The ends lost 5 bases at V and 3 bases at J; junction bases unmatched: 4. The CDR3 spells CASSGGRGYEQYF. The CDR3 DNA reads TGTGCCAGCAGTGGGGGGAGGGGCTACGAGCAGTACTTC.

This clone turned up a few times. J is TRBJ1-4 and V is TRBV28, with TRBD1 matching 7 bases. Germline loops: CDR1 MDHEN, CDR2 SYDVKM. J gave up 8 bases and V 1 base, and 7 bases lay outside the gene matches. The CDR3 length is 15 residues. The CDR3 is CASSLLDRPREKLFF. Here the CDR3 DNA reads TGTGCCAGCAGTTTATTGGACAGGCCAAGGGAAAAACTGTTTTTT.

The rearrangement links TRBV9 to TRBJ2-3; TRBD2 agrees at 11 bases. V gave up 4 bases and J gave up 3 bases; unmatched junction bases: 7. CDR3 length: 16 residues. Germline V gene sequence: CDR1 SGDLS, CDR2 YYNGEE. CDR3 sequence reads: CASSSRSGGGTDTQYF. CDR3 DNA: TGTGCCAGCAGCTCACGTAGCGGGGGGGGTACAGATACGCAGTATTTT.

The chain is built from TRBV7-9 and TRBJ1-1; perhaps TRBD1 as D (6 bases). The V end lost 0 bases, the J end lost 5 bases, and 7 bases lay between the germline ends. The CDR3 is 13 amino acids. CDR1 and CDR2 from the germline V gene are SEHNR and FQNEAQ (reference sequence). The CDR3 here is CASSLARGTEAFF. The CDR3 coding sequence is TGTGCCAGCAGCTTAGCCAGGGGAACTGAAGCTTTCTTT.

This chain links TRBV11-3 with TRBJ2-5; 8 bases are a match to TRBD1. V lost 3 bases and J lost 1; bases outside the gene matches: 4. Germline CDR1 is SGHNT and CDR2 is YENEEA. The CDR3 contains 15 residues. The CDR3 coding sequence is TGTGCCAGCAGCTTGGGACAGGCAACCCAAGAGACCCAGTACTTC. It encodes CASSLGQATQETQYF.

J is TRBJ1-2 and V is TRBV28; 7 bases agree with TRBD1. Unmatched junction bases numbered 5, after V lost 1 base and J lost 0 bases. Germline lookup yields CDR1 MDHEN and CDR2 SYDVKM. This CDR3 spans 16 amino acids. CDR3 amino acids: CASSLSGQTPNYGYTF. In DNA form, the CDR3 reads TGTGCCAGCAGTTTATCGGGACAGACCCCTAACTATGGCTACACCTTC.

The chain has TRBV9 and TRBJ2-5; 7 bases align to TRBD2. This CDR3 is built from 13 residues. The germline CDR1 and CDR2 sequences are SGDLS and YYNGEE. V lost 3 bases and J lost 4; bases outside the gene matches: 3. The CDR3 sequence: CASSGGLRETQYF. The CDR3 nucleotides read TGTGCCAGCAGCGGGGGACTAAGAGAGACCCAGTACTTC.

This chain links TRBV13 with TRBJ2-7; 8 bases agree with TRBD1. Unmatched junction bases numbered 6, after V lost 4 bases and J lost 4 bases. From germline, CDR1 is PRHDT and CDR2 FYEKMQ (reference sequence). The CDR3 has 14 amino acids. In DNA form, the CDR3 reads TGTGCCAGCAGCTCCAGGGGGCGGCCTTACGAGCAGTACTTC. Translation gives CASSSRGRPYEQYF.

The chain couples TRBV7-9 to TRBJ2-2; 7 bases agree with TRBD1. V dropped 6 bases and J dropped 3; count of bases not matched to a gene: 7. Germline V gene data show CDR1 as SEHNR and CDR2 as FQNEAQ (reference sequence). The CDR3 covers 15 residues. CDR3: CASSWGGQDTGELFF. Here the CDR3 DNA reads TGTGCCAGCAGTTGGGGCGGACAGGACACCGGGGAGCTGTTTTTT.

The chain recombines TRBV15 with TRBJ1-1, with unresolved D. The germline CDR1 and CDR2 sequences are LNHNV and YYDKDF (reference sequence). CDR3 length equals 12 residues. Trimming shortened V by 6 bases and J by 10 bases, and 15 bases separated the two germline ends. CDR3 nucleotide sequence: TGTGCCACCAGTGCGGGTGAGGGTGCAGCTTTCTTT. It yields the protein CATSAGEGAAFF.

The gene calls are TRBV25-1 and TRBJ1-4, with a possible D match to TRBD1 (5 bases). The CDR3 contains 14 residues. V was clipped by 4 bases and J by 8 bases, with 14 bases between them. CDR1 and CDR2 (germline): MGHDK, SYGVNS. In DNA form, the CDR3 reads TGTGCCAGCAGTGGACAGATAAGAGACGAAAAACTGTTTTTT. This encodes CASSGQIRDEKLFF. Together with reference TRBV25-1 and TRBJ1-4, the CDR3 gives the full variable domain: EADIYQTPRYLVIGTGKKITLECSQTMGHDKMYWYQQDPGMELHLIHYSYGVNSTEKGDLSSESTVSRIRTEHFPLTLESARPSHTSQYLCASSGQIRDEKLFFGSGTQLSVL.

The rearrangement uses TRBV18 and TRBJ1-6; 8 positions agree with TRBD1. Per the germline V gene, CDR1 is KGHSH and CDR2 is LQKENI. The V segment lost 4 bases and the J segment 5 bases; nucleotides outside the gene matches: 1. CDR3 length: 14 residues. The CDR3 DNA reads TGTGCCAGCTCACGGGGACAGGATAATTCACCCCTCCACTTT. It specifies CASSRGQDNSPLHF. The whole variable domain, filled in from reference TRBV18 and TRBJ1-6, reads NAGVMQNPRHLVRRRGQEARLRCSPMKGHSHVYWYRQLPEEGLKFMVYLQKENIIDESGMPKERFSAEFPKEGPSILRIQQVVRGDSAAYFCASSRGQDNSPLHFGNGTRLTVT.

This clone has a single count. The gene calls are TRBV7-6 and TRBJ2-3; tentatively, D is TRBD2 (6 bases). The CDR3 totals 15 residues. Per the germline V gene, CDR1 is SGHVS and CDR2 is FNYEAQ. V lost 0 bases, J lost 6 bases, and 13 bases lay in between. As DNA, the CDR3 is TGTGCCAGCAGCTTAGCAGGAGGGAGAAAGGATACGCAGTATTTT. It specifies CASSLAGGRKDTQYF.

V gene TRBV7-2 combines with J gene TRBJ2-7; 14 bases agree with TRBD2. The CDR3 is made up of 15 amino acids. V shed 1 base, J shed 9 bases, and the junction held 5 bases outside the gene matches. Per the germline V gene, CDR1 is SGHTA and CDR2 is FQGNSA. The CDR3 region has the DNA TGTGCCAGCAGCTTAGAGGGGGGACTAGCGGGAGTGCAGTACTTC. This codes for CASSLEGGLAGVQYF.